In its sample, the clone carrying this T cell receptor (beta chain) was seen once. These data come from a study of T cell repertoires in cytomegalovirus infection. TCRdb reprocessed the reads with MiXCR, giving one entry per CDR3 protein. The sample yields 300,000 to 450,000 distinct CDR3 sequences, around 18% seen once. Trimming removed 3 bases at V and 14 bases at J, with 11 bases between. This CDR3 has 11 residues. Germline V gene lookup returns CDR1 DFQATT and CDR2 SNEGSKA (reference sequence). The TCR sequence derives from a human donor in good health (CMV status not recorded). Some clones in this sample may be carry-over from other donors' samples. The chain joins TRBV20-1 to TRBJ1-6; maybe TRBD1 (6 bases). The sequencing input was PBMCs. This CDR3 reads CSASHRETLHF. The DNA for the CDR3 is TGCAGTGCTAGTCACAGGGAGACCCTCCACTTT.